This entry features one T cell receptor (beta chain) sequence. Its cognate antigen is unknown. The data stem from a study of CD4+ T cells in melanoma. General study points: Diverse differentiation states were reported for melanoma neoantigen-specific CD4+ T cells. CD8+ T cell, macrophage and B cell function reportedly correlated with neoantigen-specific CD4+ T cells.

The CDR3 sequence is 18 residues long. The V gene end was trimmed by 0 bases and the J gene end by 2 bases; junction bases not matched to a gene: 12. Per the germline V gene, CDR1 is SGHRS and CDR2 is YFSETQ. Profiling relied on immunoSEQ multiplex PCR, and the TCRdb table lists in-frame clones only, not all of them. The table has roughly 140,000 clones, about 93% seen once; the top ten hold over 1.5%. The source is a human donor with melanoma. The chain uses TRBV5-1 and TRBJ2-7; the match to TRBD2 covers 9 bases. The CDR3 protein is CASSLERRLAGNTYEQYF. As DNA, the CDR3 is TGCGCCAGCAGCTTGGAACGACGGCTAGCGGGGAACACCTACGAGCAGTACTTC.